This T cell receptor beta chain was retrieved from a study of early T cells in non-severe SARS-CoV-2 infection. Study in general: The input, bulk RNA from unsorted whole blood, was sequenced, and chains were unpaired.

TCRdb reanalysed the 5' RACE reads using MiXCR and keeps one entry per CDR3 protein. The table has tens of thousands of distinct CDR3 sequences, 4.6% seen once. With V trimmed by 0 bases and J by 8 bases, 2 bases remained unmatched. Per germline, CDR1 SGHRS and CDR2 YFSETQ. The CDR3 has 14 amino acids. This clonotype was detected many times. The V gene is TRBV5-1, the J gene TRBJ2-1; 10 bases align to TRBD2. The clonotype comes from an adult who was a healthcare worker with PCR-confirmed SARS-CoV-2 infection or an uninfected control (not recorded which). Material: whole blood, obtained at baseline. The DNA for the CDR3 is TGCGCCAGCAGCTTGGCGCTAGCGGGAGATGAGCAGTTCTTC. Protein: CASSLALAGDEQFF.